This entry features one T cell receptor (beta chain) sequence. The data originate from a study of T cells of healthy individuals. TCRdb reprocessed the 5' RACE reads via MiXCR and lists one record per CDR3 protein. The repertoire includes more than 85,000 distinct CDR3 sequences, roughly 18% of them detected once, and approximately 5.7% sits in the top ten. Germline V lookup: CDR1 SQVTM, CDR2 ANQGSEA. The CDR3 runs 12 residues. V was shortened by 6 bases and J by 5 bases, with 11 bases between the two germline ends. This TCR derives from a human donor in good health. The rearrangement uses TRBV29-1 and TRBJ2-4; weak D call: TRBD1 (6 bases). The CDR3 region has the DNA TGCAGCGTGAATTCAGGGGAAAACATTCAGTACTTC. Protein sequence: CSVNSGENIQYF.